Detailed here is one T cell receptor (beta chain). The source of the sample is a study of technical replicates of blood from several donors. TCRdb's copy holds only in-frame clones and misses some; the assay was immunoSEQ multiplex PCR. Of 55,000 to 75,000 clones in the sample, roughly 86% were seen once. V lost 1 base, J lost 5 bases, and 14 bases lay in between. Germline values: CDR1 MNHNS, CDR2 SASEGT. The length of the CDR3 is 15 residues. The chain links TRBV6-1 to TRBJ2-5, with D tentatively TRBD1 (5 bases). The sequencing sample was made of PBMCs. The receptor's source is a human donor in good health. Some clones in this sample may be carry-over from other donors' samples. The CDR3 sequence: CASSEEGRAVETQYF. The CDR3 DNA sequence: TGTGCCAGCAGTGAAGAGGGCAGGGCGGTGGAGACCCAGTACTTC.